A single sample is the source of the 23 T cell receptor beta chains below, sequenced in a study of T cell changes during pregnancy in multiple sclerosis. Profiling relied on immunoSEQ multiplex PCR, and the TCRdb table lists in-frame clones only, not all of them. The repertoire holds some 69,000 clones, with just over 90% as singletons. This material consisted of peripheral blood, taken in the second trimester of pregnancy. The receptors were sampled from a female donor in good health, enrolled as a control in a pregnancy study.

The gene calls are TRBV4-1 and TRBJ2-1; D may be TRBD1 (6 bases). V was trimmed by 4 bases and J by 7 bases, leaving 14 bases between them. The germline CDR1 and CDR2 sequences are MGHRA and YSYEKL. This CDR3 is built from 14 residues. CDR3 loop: CASSLEPTGNEQFF. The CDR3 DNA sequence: TGCGCCAGCAGCCTGGAACCGACAGGTAATGAGCAGTTCTTC.

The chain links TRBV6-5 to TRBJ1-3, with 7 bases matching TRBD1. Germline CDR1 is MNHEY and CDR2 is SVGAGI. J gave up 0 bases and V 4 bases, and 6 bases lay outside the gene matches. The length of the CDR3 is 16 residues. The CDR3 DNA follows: TGTGCCAGCAGTTCAGCCGGGACAGCCTCTGGAAACACCATATATTTT. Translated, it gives CASSSAGTASGNTIYF.

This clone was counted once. The CDR3 DNA reads as TGTGCCAGCAGCCAAGATTGGGGGGGGATCCAAGAGACCCAGTACTTC. Translating it yields CASSQDWGGIQETQYF. This chain joins TRBV14 and TRBJ2-5; 7 bases align to TRBD2. The length of the CDR3 is 16 residues. Germline trimming cut 0 bases from V and 1 base from J; bases unmatched to any gene: 5. Germline V gene sequence: CDR1 SGHDN, CDR2 FVKESK.

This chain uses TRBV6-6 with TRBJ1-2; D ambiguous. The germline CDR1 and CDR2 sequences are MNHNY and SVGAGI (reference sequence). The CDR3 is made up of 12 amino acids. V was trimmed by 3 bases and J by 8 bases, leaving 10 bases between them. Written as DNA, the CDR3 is TGTGCCAGCAGTTATTCAGGTGGGGGCTACACCTTC. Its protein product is CASSYSGGGYTF.

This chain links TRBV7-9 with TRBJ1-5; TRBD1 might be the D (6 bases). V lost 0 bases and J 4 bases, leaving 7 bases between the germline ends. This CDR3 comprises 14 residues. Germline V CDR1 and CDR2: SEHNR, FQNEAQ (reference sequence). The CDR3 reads CASSLAGGNQPQHF. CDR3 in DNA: TGTGCCAGCAGCTTAGCAGGGGGTAATCAGCCCCAGCATTTT.

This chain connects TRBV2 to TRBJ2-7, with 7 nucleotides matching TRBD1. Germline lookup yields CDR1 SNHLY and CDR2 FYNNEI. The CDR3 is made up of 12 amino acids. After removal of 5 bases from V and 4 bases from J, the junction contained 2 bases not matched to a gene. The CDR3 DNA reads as TGTGCCAGCAGTCCGACAGGGTACGAGCAGTACTTC. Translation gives CASSPTGYEQYF. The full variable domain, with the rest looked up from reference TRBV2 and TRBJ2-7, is EPEVTQTPSHQVTQMGQEVILRCVPISNHLYFYWYRQILGQKVEFLVSFYNNEISEKSEIFDDQFSVERPDGSNFTLKIRSTKLEDSAMYFCASSPTGYEQYFGPGTRLTVT.

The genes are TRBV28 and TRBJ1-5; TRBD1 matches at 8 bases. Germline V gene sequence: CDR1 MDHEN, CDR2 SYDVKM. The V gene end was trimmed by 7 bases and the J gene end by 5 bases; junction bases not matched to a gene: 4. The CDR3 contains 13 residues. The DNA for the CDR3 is TGTGCCAGCATGACAGGGGTCTATCAGCCCCAGCATTTT. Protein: CASMTGVYQPQHF.

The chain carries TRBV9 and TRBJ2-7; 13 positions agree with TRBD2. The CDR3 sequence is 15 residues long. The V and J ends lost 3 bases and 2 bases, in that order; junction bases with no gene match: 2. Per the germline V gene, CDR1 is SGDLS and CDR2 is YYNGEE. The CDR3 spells CASSGLAGGPYEQYF. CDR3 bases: TGTGCCAGCAGCGGACTAGCGGGGGGTCCCTACGAGCAGTACTTC.

In DNA form, the CDR3 reads TGCGCCAGCAGCCCCGCAGCGGGAGCCGTGGAGGGGGGCCAGTACTTC. It yields the protein CASSPAAGAVEGGQYF. The chain combines TRBV4-1 with TRBJ2-5, with TRBD2 matching 8 bases. Germline V gene sequence: CDR1 MGHRA, CDR2 YSYEKL. J lost 10 bases, V lost 4 bases, and 17 bases had no gene match. The length of the CDR3 is 16 residues.

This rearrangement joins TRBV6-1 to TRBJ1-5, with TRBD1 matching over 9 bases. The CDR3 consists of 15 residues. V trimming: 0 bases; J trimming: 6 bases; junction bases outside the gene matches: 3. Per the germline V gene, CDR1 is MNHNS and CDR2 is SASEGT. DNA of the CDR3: TGTGCCAGCAGTGAAGCGACAGGGGGAGGTCAGCCCCAGCATTTT. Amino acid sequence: CASSEATGGGQPQHF.

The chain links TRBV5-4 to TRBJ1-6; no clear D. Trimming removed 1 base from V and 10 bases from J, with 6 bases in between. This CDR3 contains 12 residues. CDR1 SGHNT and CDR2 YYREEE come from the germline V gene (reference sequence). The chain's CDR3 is CASSLSGSPLHF. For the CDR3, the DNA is TGTGCCAGCAGCTTGTCTGGCTCACCCCTCCACTTT.

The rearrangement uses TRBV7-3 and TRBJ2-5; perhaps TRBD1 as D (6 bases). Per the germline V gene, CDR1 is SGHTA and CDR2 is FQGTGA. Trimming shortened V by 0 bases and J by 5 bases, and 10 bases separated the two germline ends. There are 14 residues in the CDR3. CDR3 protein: CASSLTRQGETQYF. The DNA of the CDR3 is TGTGCCAGCAGCTTAACGCGGCAGGGGGAGACCCAGTACTTC.

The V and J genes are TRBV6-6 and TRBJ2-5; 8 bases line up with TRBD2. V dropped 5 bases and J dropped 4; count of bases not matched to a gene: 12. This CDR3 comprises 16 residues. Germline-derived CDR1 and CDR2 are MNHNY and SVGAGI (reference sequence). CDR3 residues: CASSGAGQRGRETQYF. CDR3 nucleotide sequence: TGTGCCAGCAGTGGGGCGGGCCAGCGGGGGCGAGAGACCCAGTACTTC.

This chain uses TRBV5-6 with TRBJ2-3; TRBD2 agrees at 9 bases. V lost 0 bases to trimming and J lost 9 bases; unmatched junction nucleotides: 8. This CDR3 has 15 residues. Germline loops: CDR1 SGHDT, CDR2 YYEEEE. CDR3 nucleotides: TGTGCCAGCAGCTTGGCCGAAGCGGGGGGTAAGACGCAGTATTTT. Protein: CASSLAEAGGKTQYF.

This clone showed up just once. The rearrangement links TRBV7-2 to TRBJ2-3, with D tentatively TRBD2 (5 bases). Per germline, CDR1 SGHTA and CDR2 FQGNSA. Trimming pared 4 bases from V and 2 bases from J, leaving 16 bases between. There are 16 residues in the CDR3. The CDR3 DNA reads TGTGCCAGCAGCTATAAGCGGACGACTAACACAGATACGCAGTATTTT. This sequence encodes CASSYKRTTNTDTQYF.

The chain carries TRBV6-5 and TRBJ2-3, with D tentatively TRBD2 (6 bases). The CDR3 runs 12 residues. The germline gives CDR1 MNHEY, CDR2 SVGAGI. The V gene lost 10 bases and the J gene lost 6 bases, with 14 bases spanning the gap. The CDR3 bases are TGTGCCACAAGGCGGGAAGCTGATACGCAGTATTTT. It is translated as CATRREADTQYF.

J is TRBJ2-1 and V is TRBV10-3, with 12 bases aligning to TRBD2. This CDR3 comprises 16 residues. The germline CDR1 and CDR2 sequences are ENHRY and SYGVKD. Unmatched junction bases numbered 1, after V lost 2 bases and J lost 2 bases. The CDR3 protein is CAISERTSGTYNEQFF. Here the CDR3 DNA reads TGTGCCATCAGTGAGAGGACTAGCGGGACCTACAATGAGCAGTTCTTC.

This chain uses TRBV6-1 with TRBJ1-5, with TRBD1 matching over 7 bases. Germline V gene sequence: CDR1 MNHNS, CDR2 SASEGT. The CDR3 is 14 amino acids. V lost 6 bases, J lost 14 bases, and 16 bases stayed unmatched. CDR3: CASSPDRERNLEHF. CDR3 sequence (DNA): TGTGCCAGCAGCCCAGACAGGGAAAGAAATTTAGAGCATTTT.

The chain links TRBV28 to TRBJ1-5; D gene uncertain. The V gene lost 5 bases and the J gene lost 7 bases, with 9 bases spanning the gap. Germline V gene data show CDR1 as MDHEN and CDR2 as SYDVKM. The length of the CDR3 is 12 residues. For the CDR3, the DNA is TGTGCCAGCAGTAAGGCGGCCCAGCCCCAGCATTTT. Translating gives CASSKAAQPQHF.

CDR3 in amino acids: CASSPRARTNTEAFF. The CDR3 region has the DNA TGTGCCAGCAGCCCCAGGGCAAGAACAAACACTGAAGCTTTCTTT. The chain employs TRBV28 and TRBJ1-1; D may be TRBD1 (5 bases). The CDR3 has 15 amino acids. Germline V CDR1 and CDR2: MDHEN, SYDVKM. Trimming took off 6 bases at V and 2 bases at J, with 16 bases between the two ends.

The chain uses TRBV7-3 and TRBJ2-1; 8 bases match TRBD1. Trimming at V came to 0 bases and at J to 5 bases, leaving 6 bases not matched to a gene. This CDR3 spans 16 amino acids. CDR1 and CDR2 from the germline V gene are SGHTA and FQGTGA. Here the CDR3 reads CASSLTHTGQDNEQFF. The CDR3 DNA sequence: TGTGCCAGCAGCTTAACCCACACGGGACAGGACAATGAGCAGTTCTTC.

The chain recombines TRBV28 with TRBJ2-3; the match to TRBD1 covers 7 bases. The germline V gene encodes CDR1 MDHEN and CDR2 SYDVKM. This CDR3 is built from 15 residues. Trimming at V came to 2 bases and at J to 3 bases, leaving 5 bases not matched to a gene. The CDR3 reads CASSLNDRVTDTQYF. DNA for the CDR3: TGTGCCAGCAGTTTAAACGACAGGGTAACAGATACGCAGTATTTT.

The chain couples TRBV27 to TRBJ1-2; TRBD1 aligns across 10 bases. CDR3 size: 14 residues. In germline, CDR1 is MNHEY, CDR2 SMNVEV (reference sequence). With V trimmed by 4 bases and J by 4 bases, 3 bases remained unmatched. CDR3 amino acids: CASSSGQGSYGYTF. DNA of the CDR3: TGTGCCAGCAGTTCGGGACAGGGGTCCTATGGCTACACCTTC.